The text below deals with one T cell receptor beta chain. The V gene end was trimmed by 4 bases and the J gene end by 9 bases; junction bases not matched to a gene: 9. The CDR3 contains 16 residues. Germline V lookup: CDR1 LGHDT, CDR2 YNNKEL (reference sequence). Regarding treatment: around 19 received Ad26.COV2.S at low or high dose, single or two shots; 5 received placebo; per-sample allocation not given. Sampling was performed 63 days after the first vaccine or placebo injection. This sample is part of a study of Ad26.COV2.S vaccination and SARS-CoV-2 variants. Assay used: immunoSEQ multiplex PCR; TCRdb lists only in-frame clones, some missing. The sample yields 350,000 to 500,000 clones, 80% to 95% seen once.

This receptor was identified in a person aged 18-60 years who received the Ad26.COV2.S COVID-19 vaccine or a placebo. The genes are TRBV3-1 (or the pseudogene TRBV3-2) and TRBJ2-7; 16 bases align to TRBD2. Sequencing used peripheral blood, obtained in a trial of Ad26.COV2.S vaccine versus placebo. The CDR3 loop is CASSLGTSGRVSGQYF. In DNA form, the CDR3 reads TGTGCCAGCAGCCTTGGGACTAGCGGGAGGGTCTCGGGGCAGTACTTC.